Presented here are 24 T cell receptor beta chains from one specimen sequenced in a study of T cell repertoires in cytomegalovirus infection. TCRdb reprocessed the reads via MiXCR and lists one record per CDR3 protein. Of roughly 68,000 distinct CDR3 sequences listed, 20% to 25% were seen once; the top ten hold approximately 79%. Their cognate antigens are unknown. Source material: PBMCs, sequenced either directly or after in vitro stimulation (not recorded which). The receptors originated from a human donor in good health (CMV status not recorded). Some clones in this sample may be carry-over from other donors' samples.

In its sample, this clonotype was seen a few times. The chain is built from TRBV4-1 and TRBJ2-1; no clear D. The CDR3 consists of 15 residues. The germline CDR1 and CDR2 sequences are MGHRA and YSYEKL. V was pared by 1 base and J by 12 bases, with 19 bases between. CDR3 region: CASSQGPSSMVRQFF. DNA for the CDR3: TGCGCCAGCAGCCAAGGCCCTTCTAGTATGGTTCGGCAGTTCTTC.

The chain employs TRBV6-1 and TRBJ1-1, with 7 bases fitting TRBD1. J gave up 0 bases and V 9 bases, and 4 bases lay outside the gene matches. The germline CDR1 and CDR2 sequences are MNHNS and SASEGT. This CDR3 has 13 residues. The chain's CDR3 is CASYGTVNTEAFF. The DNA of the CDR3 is TGTGCCAGTTACGGGACAGTGAACACTGAAGCTTTCTTT.

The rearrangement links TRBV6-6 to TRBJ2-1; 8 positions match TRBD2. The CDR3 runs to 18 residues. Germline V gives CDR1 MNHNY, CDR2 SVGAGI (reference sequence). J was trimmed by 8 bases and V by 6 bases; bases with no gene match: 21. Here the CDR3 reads CASSPGPRRPLAGDEQFF. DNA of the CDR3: TGTGCCAGCAGCCCCGGGCCTCGGAGGCCCCTAGCGGGCGATGAGCAGTTCTTC.

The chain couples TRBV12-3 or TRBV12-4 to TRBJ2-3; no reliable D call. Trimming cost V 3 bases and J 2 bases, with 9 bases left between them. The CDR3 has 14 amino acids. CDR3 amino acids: CASSFRLFTDTQYF. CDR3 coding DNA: TGTGCCAGCAGTTTTCGGCTTTTCACAGATACGCAGTATTTT.

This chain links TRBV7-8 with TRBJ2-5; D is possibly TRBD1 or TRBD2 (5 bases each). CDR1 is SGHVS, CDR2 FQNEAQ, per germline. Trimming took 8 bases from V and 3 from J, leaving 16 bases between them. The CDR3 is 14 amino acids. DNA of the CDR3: TGTGCCAGCTGCAGGGAGCAGGGAGAAGAGACCCAGTACTTC. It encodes CASCREQGEETQYF.

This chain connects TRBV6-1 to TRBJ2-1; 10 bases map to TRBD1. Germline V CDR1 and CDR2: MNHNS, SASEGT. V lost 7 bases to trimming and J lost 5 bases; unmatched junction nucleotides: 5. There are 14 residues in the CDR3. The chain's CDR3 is CASIDRGLNNEQFF. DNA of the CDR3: TGTGCCAGCATCGACAGGGGGCTGAACAATGAGCAGTTCTTC.

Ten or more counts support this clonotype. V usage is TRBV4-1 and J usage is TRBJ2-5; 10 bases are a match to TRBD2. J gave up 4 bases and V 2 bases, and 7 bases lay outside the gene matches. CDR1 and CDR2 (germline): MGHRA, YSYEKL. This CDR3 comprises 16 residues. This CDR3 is CASSQLLAGVGETQYF. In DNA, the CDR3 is TGCGCCAGCAGCCAACTCCTAGCGGGAGTTGGAGAGACCCAGTACTTC.

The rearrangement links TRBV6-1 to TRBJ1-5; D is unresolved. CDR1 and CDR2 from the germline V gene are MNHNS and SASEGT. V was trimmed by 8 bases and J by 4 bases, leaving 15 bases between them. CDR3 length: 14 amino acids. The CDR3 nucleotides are TGTGCCAGCTCGACGGCCCCTTTTAATCAGCCCCAGCATTTT. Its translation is CASSTAPFNQPQHF.

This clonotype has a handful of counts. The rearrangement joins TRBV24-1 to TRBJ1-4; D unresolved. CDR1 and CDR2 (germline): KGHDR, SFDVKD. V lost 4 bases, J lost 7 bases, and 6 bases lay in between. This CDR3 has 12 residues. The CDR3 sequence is CATSDESEKLFF. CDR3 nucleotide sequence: TGTGCCACCAGTGACGAGAGTGAAAAACTGTTTTTT.

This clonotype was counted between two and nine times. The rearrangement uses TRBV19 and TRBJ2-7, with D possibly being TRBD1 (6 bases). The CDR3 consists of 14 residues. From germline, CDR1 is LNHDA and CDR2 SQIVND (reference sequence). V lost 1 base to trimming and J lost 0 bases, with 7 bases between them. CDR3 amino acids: CASSIADSSYEQYF. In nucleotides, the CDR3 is TGTGCCAGTAGTATAGCGGACAGCTCCTACGAGCAGTACTTC.

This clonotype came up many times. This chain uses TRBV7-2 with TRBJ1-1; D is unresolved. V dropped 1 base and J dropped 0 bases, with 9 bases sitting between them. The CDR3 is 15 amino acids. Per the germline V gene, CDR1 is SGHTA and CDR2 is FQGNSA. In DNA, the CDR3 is TGTGCCAGCAGCTTAGATCTGTTCTTGAACACTGAAGCTTTCTTT. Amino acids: CASSLDLFLNTEAFF.

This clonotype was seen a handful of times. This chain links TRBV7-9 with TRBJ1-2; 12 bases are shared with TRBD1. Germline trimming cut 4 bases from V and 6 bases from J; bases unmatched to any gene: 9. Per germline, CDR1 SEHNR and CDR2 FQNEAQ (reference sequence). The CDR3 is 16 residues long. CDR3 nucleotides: TGTGCCAGCAGCTCCGGGACAGGGGGCGCTTGGAATGGCTACACCTTC. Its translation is CASSSGTGGAWNGYTF.

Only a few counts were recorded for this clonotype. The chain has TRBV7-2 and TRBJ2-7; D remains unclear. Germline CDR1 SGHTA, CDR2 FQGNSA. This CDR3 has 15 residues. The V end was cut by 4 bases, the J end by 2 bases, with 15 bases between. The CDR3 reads CASSSGGYPAYEQYF. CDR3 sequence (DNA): TGTGCCAGCAGCTCGGGCGGCTACCCGGCCTACGAGCAGTACTTC. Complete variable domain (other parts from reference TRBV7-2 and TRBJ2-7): GAGVSQSPSNKVTEKGKDVELRCDPISGHTALYWYRQSLGQGLEFLIYFQGNSAPDKSGLPSDRFSAERTGGSVSTLTIQRTQQEDSAVYLCASSSGGYPAYEQYFGPGTRLTVT.

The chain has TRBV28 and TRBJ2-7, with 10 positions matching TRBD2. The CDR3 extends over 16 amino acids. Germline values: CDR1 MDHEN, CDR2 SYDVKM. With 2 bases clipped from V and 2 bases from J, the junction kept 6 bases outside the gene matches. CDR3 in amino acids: CASSLGSSGRAYEQYV. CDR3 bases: TGTGCCAGCAGTTTAGGGTCTAGCGGGAGAGCCTACGAGCAGTACGTC.

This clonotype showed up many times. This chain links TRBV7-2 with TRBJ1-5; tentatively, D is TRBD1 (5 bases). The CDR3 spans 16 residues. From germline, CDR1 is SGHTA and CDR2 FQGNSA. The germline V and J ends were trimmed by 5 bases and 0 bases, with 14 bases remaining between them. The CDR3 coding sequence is TGTGCCAGCAGCCCCGACGCGGGGGATAGCAATCAGCCCCAGCATTTT. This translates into CASSPDAGDSNQPQHF.

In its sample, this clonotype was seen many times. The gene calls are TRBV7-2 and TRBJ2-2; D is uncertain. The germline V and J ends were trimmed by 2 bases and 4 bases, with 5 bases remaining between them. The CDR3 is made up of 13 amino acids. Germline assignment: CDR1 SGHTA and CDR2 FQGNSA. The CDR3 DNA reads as TGTGCCAGCAGCTTATCGGTCACCGGGGAGCTGTTTTTT. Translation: CASSLSVTGELFF. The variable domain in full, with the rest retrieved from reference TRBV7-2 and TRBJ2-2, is GAGVSQSPSNKVTEKGKDVELRCDPISGHTALYWYRQSLGQGLEFLIYFQGNSAPDKSGLPSDRFSAERTGGSVSTLTIQRTQQEDSAVYLCASSLSVTGELFFGEGSRLTVL.

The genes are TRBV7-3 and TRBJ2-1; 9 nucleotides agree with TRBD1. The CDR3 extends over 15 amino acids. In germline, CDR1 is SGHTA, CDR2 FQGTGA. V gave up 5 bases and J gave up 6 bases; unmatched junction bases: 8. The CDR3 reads CASSPSPTGGNEQFF. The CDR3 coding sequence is TGTGCCAGCAGCCCCTCCCCGACAGGGGGCAATGAGCAGTTCTTC.

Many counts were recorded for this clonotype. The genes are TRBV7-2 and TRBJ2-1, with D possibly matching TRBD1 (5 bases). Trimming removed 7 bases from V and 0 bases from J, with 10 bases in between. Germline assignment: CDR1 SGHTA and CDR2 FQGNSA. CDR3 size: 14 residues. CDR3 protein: CASTRQSSYNEQFF. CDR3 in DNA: TGTGCCAGCACTAGACAGAGCTCCTACAATGAGCAGTTCTTC.

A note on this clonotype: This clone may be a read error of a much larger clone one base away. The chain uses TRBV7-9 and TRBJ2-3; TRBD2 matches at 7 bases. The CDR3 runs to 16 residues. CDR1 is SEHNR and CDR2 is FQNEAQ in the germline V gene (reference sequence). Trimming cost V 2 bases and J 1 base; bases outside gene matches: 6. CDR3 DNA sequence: TGTGCCAGCAGCTTAATCGCCACTAGCGGCACAGATACGCAGTATTTT. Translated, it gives CASSLIATSGTDTQYF.

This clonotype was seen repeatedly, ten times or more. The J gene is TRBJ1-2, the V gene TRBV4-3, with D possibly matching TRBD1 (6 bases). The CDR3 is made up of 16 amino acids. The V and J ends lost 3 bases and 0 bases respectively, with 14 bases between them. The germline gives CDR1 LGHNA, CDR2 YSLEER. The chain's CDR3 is CASSHTTGNPNYGYTF. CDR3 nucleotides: TGCGCCAGCAGCCACACAACAGGGAACCCTAACTATGGCTACACCTTC.

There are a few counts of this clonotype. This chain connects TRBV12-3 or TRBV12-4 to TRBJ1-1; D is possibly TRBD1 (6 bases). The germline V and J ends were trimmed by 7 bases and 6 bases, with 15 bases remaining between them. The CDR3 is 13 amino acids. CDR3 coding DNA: TGTGCCAGCACCCTGGGGACATTTGCTGAAGCTTTCTTT. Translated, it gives CASTLGTFAEAFF.

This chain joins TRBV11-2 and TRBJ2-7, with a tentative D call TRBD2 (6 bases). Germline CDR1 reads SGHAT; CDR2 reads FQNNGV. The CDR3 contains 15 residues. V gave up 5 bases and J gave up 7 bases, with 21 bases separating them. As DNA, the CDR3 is TGTGCCAGCAGCCGCGGGATCCCGGGAAGGCGGGAGCAGTACGTC. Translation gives CASSRGIPGRREQYV.

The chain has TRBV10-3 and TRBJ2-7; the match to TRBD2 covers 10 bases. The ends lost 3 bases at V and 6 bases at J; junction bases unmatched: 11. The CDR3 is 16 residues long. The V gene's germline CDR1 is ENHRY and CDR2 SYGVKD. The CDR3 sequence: CAISEFSSGRAGEQYV. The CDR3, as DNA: TGTGCCATCAGTGAATTTTCTAGCGGGAGAGCAGGCGAGCAGTACGTC.

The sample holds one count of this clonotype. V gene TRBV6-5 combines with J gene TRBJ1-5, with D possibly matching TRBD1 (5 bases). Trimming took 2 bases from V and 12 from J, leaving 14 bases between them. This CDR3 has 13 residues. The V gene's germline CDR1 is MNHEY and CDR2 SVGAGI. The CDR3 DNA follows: TGTGCCAGCAGTTACACACCGACAGCCGGCCAGCATTTT. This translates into CASSYTPTAGQHF.